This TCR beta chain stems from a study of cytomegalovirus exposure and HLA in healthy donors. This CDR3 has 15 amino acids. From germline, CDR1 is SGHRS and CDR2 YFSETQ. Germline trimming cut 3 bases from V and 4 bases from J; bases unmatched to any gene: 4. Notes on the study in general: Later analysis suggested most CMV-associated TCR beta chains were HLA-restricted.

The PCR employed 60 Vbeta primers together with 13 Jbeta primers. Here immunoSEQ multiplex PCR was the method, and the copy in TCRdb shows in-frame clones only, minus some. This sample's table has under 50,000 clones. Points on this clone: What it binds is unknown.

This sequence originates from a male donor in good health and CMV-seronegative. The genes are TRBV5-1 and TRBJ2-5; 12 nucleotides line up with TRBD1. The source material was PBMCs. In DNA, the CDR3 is TGCGCCAGCAGCTCCCGGGACAGGGGGCGAGAGACCCAGTACTTC. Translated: CASSSRDRGRETQYF.